This T cell receptor (beta chain) was documented in a study of cytomegalovirus exposure and HLA in healthy donors. Study observations and caveats: Most TCR sequences proved rare, with some public TCRs found in many donors.

In regard to this clone: The antigen remains unidentified.

There are 18 residues in the CDR3. Germline CDR1 reads MNHEY; CDR2 reads SMNVEV (reference sequence). V lost 4 bases and J lost 3; bases outside the gene matches: 13. The data were produced by immunoSEQ multiplex PCR, yet TCRdb's version contains in-frame clones alone and is incomplete. Of 260,000 or so clones in the sample, less than 95% are singletons; the top ten hold under 4%. The chain has TRBV27 and TRBJ2-1, with TRBD2 matching 9 bases. The sequencing sample was made of PBMCs. This TCR was recovered from a woman aged 25 to 45 in good health and CMV-seronegative. As DNA, the CDR3 is TGTGCCAGCAGTTCCAGGGGCCGGCTAGCGGGACACTACAATGAGCAGTTCTTC. Amino acid sequence: CASSSRGRLAGHYNEQFF.